The 8 T cell receptor beta chains in this list originate from one sample, sequenced in a study of spatial heterogeneity in lung cancer. Regarding time point: blood at routine non-recurrence follow-up after resection. TCRdb called the 5' RACE reads again in MiXCR, with one record for every CDR3 protein. The sample records 15,000 or so distinct CDR3 sequences, approximately 19% being singletons. Material: PBMCs, obtained at follow-up. Source of these receptors: a male donor with early-stage non-small cell lung cancer.

The V call is TRBV2, the J call TRBJ1-6, with 8 nucleotides matching TRBD1. Trimming took 4 bases from V and 11 from J; bases not matched to a gene: 4. Germline CDR1 SNHLY, CDR2 FYNNEI. The CDR3 totals 13 residues. CDR3 in DNA: TGTGCCAGCAGTGGGGACAGGCCGGCACCCCTCCACTTT. Translating it yields CASSGDRPAPLHF.

This chain joins TRBV10-3 and TRBJ2-1; perhaps TRBD2 as D (5 bases). Trimming left V 0 bases short and J 2 bases short, with 11 bases between. The CDR3 is made up of 16 amino acids. Germline CDR1 and CDR2: ENHRY and SYGVKD. This chain's CDR3 is CAISESKGETYNEQFF. CDR3 coding DNA: TGTGCCATCAGTGAGTCGAAGGGAGAAACCTACAATGAGCAGTTCTTC.

This clonotype has a handful of counts. The chain uses TRBV11-2 and TRBJ2-1, with TRBD2 identical over 8 bases. CDR3 length: 16 residues. CDR1 and CDR2 from the germline V gene are SGHAT and FQNNGV. J gave up 0 bases and V 6 bases, and 7 bases lay outside the gene matches. CDR3 bases: TGTGCCAGCAGGTCCTCGCGGGGGGCCTCCTACAATGAGCAGTTCTTC. Its protein product is CASRSSRGASYNEQFF. Full variable domain (outside the CDR3, taken from reference TRBV11-2 and TRBJ2-1): EAGVAQSPRYKIIEKRQSVAFWCNPISGHATLYWYQQILGQGPKLLIQFQNNGVVDDSQLPKDRFSAERLKGVDSTLKIQPAKLEDSAVYLCASRSSRGASYNEQFFGPGTRLTVL.

In nucleotides, the CDR3 is TGTGCCAGCAGTGAAGCGCTGGGGGTTCACACTGAAGCTTTCTTT. This sequence encodes CASSEALGVHTEAFF. The chain employs TRBV2 and TRBJ1-1; TRBD1 is a possible D gene (5 bases). Germline CDR1 reads SNHLY; CDR2 reads FYNNEI. V dropped 0 bases and J dropped 3 bases, with 11 bases sitting between them. The CDR3 has 15 amino acids.

The chain links TRBV20-1 to TRBJ2-7; no clear D gene. The germline V gene encodes CDR1 DFQATT and CDR2 SNEGSKA (reference sequence). V lost 6 bases to trimming and J lost 2 bases, with 17 bases between them. This CDR3 has 14 residues. Written as DNA, the CDR3 is TGCAGTGCCACGTTGCCGCGGCAGGCCTACGAGCAGTACTTC. Translating it yields CSATLPRQAYEQYF.

This clonotype was counted at least ten times. V is TRBV12-3 or TRBV12-4 and J is TRBJ1-4; D remains ambiguous. The CDR3 is 13 amino acids. Trimming pared 10 bases from V and 5 bases from J, leaving 14 bases between. The CDR3 here is CATLSEENEKLFF. The CDR3 DNA follows: TGTGCCACCTTGTCCGAGGAGAATGAAAAACTGTTTTTT.

This clonotype appeared a few times. The V gene is TRBV9, the J gene TRBJ2-7; tentative D call: TRBD2 (5 bases). Germline V gene sequence: CDR1 SGDLS, CDR2 YYNGEE. The CDR3 spans 13 residues. V gave up 0 bases and J gave up 7 bases, with 11 bases separating them. CDR3 bases: TGTGCCAGCAGCGTAGAGTTAGCGAGAGAGCAGTACTTC. Translation: CASSVELAREQYF.

This clonotype was counted only a few times. The genes are TRBV10-3 and TRBJ2-4; D uncertain. V lost 10 bases and J 6 bases, leaving 13 bases between the germline ends. The CDR3 runs to 12 residues. Per germline, CDR1 ENHRY and CDR2 SYGVKD. In DNA form, the CDR3 reads TGTGCCACCCCCCTTACGGGAAACATTCAGTACTTC. It is translated as CATPLTGNIQYF.